This T cell receptor (beta chain) was sequenced during a study of cytomegalovirus exposure and HLA in healthy donors. Healthy bone marrow donors supplied every sample. Points on this clone: Antigen specificity is unknown.

Use of 60 Vbeta and 13 Jbeta primers characterized the PCR. Clones were read by immunoSEQ multiplex PCR, and TCRdb kept only the in-frame ones, dropping some. The table has tens of thousands of clones, 80% seen once. Study-wide points: A missense DCLRE1C variant was associated with V- and J-gene trimming of TCR beta chains in a later analysis, and an independent cohort replicated the association. It was reported in a later analysis that an Asian-associated ancestry cluster showed fewer N-insertions than the approximately 690-donor mean.

This TCR derives from a male donor in good health and CMV-seronegative. What was sequenced was PBMCs.

The CDR3 DNA sequence: TGCGCCAGCAGCTTGGTCGCGGAGACCCAGTACTTC. It yields the protein CASSLVAETQYF. The rearrangement links TRBV5-1 to TRBJ2-5; D is uncertain. The CDR3 has 12 amino acids. The V end was cut by 0 bases, the J end by 5 bases, with 5 bases between. Germline CDR1 is SGHRS and CDR2 is YFSETQ.